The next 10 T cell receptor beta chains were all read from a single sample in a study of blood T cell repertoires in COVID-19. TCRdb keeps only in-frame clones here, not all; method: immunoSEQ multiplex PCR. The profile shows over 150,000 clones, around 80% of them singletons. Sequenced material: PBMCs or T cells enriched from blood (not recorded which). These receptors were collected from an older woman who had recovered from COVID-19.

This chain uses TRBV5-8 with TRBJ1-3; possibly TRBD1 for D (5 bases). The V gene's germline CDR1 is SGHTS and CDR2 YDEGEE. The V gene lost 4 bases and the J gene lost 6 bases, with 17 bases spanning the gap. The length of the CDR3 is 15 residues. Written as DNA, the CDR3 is TGTGCCAGCAGCCTCGGGACTTCCCCCAAAAACACCATATATTTT. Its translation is CASSLGTSPKNTIYF. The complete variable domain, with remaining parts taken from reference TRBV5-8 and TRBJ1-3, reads EAGVTQSPTHLIKTRGQQATLRCSPISGHTSVYWYQQALGLGLQFLLWYDEGEERNRGNFPPRFSGRQFPNYSSELNVNALELEDSALYLCASSLGTSPKNTIYFGEGSWLTVV.

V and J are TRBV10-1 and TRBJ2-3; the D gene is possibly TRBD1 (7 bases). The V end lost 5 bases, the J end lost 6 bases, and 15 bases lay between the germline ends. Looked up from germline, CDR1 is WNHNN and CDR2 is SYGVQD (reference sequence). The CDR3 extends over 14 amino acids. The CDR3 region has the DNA TGCGCCAGCAGTCAGGGGGGCGGTGGTGATACGCAGTATTTT. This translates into CASSQGGGGDTQYF.

Here the CDR3 DNA reads TGTGCCAGTGGGAACAGGGAAAATCAGCCCCAGCATTTT. It specifies CASGNRENQPQHF. V and J are TRBV19 and TRBJ1-5; TRBD1 might be the D (6 bases). The V end lost 8 bases, the J end lost 4 bases, and 12 bases lay between the germline ends. Germline CDR1 reads LNHDA; CDR2 reads SQIVND (reference sequence). CDR3 length: 13 residues.

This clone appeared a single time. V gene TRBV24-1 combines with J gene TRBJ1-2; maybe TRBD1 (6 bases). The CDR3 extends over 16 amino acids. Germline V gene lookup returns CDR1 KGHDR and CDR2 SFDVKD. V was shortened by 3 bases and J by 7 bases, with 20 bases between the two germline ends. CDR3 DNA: TGTGCCACCAGTGATAGGTTTTATGACAGGCTTTCTGGCTACACCTTC. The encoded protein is CATSDRFYDRLSGYTF.

DNA for the CDR3: TGCGCCAGCAGCCTCGTGGGGGGGCAAGAGACCCAGTACTTC. Protein sequence: CASSLVGGQETQYF. The chain couples TRBV5-1 to TRBJ2-5; 7 positions match TRBD2. The CDR3 spans 14 residues. Germline V gene sequence: CDR1 SGHRS, CDR2 YFSETQ. Unmatched junction bases numbered 5, after V lost 4 bases and J lost 2 bases.

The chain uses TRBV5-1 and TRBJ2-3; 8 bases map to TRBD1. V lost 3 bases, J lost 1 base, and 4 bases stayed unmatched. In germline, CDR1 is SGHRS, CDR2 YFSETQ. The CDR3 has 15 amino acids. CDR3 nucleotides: TGCGCCAGCAGCTCACAGGGGGGCGGCACAGATACGCAGTATTTT. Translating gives CASSSQGGGTDTQYF. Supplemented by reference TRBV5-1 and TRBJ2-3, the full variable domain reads KAGVTQTPRYLIKTRGQQVTLSCSPISGHRSVSWYQQTPGQGLQFLFEYFSETQRNKGNFPGRFSGRQFSNSRSEMNVSTLELGDSALYLCASSSQGGGTDTQYFGPGTRLTVL.

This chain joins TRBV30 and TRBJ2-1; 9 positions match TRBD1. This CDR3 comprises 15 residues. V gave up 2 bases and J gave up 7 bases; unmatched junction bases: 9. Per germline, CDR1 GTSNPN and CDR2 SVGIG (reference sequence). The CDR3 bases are TGTGCCTGGAGTCCCGTGGGGACAGGGCTTAATGAGCAGTTCTTC. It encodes CAWSPVGTGLNEQFF.

The CDR3 DNA reads TGTGCCAGCAGCCAAGAACAGGGGGGTGGCTACACCTTC. Its protein is CASSQEQGGGYTF. The rearrangement uses TRBV4-2 and TRBJ1-2; 8 bases align to TRBD1. Germline V gene sequence: CDR1 LGHNA, CDR2 YNFKEQ. The CDR3 length is 13 residues. The trim removed 0 bases at V and 7 bases at J, leaving 1 base unmatched.

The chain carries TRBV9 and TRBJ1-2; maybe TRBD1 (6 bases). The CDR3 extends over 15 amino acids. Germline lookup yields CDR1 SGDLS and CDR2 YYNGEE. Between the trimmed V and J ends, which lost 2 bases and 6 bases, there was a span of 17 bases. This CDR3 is CASSVEVVAGDGYTF. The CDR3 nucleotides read TGTGCCAGCAGCGTGGAAGTAGTGGCAGGGGATGGCTACACCTTC.

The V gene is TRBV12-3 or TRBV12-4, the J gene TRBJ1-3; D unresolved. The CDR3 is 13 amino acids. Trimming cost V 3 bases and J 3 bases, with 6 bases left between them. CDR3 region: CASSFGGGNTIYF. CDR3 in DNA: TGTGCCAGCAGTTTTGGAGGTGGAAACACCATATATTTT.